This T cell receptor (beta chain) emerged from a study of HIV-infected patients and healthy controls. Whole-study findings and limits: Compared with untreated HIV+ repertoires, healthy controls showed roughly threefold more distinct CDR3s and higher Shannon diversity. HLA types of the donors remained undetermined.

Alpha and beta constant-region primers primed reverse transcription of 500 to 550 ng RNA. Alpha and beta chain libraries were made separately by chain-specific third strand synthesis with multiplexing indices. The library had 12-nucleotide molecular identifiers formed by two random hexamers joined together. TCRdb ran MiXCR on the 5' RACE reads and lists one entry per CDR3 protein. The table has about 15,000 distinct CDR3 sequences, around 6.7% seen once. This clonotype was counted at least ten times. Its matching antigen is unknown. The repertoire came from unfractionated whole blood and reflected all unsorted peripheral T cells. An approximately 2.4 ml peripheral blood sample was taken for RNA. The source of this sequence is an adult in good health. The sample comprised blood.

In DNA form, the CDR3 reads TGTGCCAGCAGCTTAAGGGCCAGGGGGCGCCCCGGGGAGCTGTTTTTT. This codes for CASSLRARGRPGELFF. This chain uses TRBV7-2 with TRBJ2-2; 8 bases align to TRBD1. Trimming at V came to 2 bases and at J to 6 bases, leaving 8 bases not matched to a gene. Per germline, CDR1 SGHTA and CDR2 FQGNSA. The CDR3 runs to 16 residues.